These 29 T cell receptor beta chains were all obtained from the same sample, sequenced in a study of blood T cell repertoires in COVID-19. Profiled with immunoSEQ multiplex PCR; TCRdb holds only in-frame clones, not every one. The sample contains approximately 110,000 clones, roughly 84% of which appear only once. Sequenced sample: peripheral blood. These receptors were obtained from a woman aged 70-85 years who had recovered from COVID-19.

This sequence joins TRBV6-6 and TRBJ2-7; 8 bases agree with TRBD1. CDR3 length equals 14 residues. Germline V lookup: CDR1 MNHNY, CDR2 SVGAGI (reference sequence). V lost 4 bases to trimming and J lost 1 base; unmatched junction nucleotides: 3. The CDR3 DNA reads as TGTGCCAGCAGTTGGACAGGGAGGTCCTACGAGCAGTACTTC. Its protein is CASSWTGRSYEQYF.

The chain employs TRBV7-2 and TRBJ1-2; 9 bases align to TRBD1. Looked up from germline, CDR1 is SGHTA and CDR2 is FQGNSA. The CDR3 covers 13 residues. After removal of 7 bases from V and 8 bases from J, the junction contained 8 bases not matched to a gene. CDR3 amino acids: CASTPDRGGGYTF. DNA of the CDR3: TGTGCCAGCACCCCGGACAGGGGTGGCGGCTACACCTTC.

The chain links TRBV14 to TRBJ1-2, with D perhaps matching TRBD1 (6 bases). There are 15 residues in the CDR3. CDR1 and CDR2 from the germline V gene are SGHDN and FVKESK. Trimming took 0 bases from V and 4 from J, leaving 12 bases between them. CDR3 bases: TGTGCCAGCAGCCAAGACGCAGGGGCTGGCTATGGCTACACCTTC. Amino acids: CASSQDAGAGYGYTF.

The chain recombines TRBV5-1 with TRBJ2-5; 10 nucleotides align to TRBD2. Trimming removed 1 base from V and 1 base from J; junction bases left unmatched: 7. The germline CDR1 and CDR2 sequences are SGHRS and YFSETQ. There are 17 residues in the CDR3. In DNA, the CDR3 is TGCGCCAGCAGCTTGTATGGGACTAGCGTTTTCCAAGAGACCCAGTACTTC. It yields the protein CASSLYGTSVFQETQYF.

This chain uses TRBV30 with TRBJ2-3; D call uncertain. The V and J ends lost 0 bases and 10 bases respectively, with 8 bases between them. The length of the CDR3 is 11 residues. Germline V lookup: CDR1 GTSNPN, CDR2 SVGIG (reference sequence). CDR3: CAWSVYSSQYF. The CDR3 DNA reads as TGTGCCTGGAGTGTATATTCCTCGCAGTATTTT.

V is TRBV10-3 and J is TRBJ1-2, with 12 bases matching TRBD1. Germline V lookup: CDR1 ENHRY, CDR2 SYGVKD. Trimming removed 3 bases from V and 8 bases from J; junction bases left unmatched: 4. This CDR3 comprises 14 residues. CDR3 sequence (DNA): TGTGCCATCAGTGACCGGGGACAGGGGGCGGGCTACACCTTC. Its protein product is CAISDRGQGAGYTF.

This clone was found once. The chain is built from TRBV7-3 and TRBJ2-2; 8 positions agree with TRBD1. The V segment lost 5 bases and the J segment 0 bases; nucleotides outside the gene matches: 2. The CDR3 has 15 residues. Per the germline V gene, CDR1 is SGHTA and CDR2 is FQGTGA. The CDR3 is CASSPDRANTGELFF. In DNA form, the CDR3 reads TGTGCCAGCAGCCCGGACAGGGCGAACACCGGGGAGCTGTTTTTT.

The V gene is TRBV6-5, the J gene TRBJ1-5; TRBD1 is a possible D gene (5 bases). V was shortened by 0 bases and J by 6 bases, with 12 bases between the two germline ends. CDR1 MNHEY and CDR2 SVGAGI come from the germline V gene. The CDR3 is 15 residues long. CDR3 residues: CASSYSPGGSQPQHF. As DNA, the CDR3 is TGTGCCAGCAGTTACTCCCCCGGGGGGAGTCAGCCCCAGCATTTT.

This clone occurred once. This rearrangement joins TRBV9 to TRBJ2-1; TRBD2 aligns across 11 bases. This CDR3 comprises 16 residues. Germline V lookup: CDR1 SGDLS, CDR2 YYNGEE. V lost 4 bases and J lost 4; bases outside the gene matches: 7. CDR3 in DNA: TGTGCCAGCAGCCTACGCGGGACTAGCGGTTACAATGAGCAGTTCTTC. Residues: CASSLRGTSGYNEQFF.

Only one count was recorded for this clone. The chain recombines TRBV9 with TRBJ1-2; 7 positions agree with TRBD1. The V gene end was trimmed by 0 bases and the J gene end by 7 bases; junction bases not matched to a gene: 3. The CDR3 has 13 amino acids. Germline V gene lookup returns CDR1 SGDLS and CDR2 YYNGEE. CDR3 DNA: TGTGCCAGCAGCGTAGGACAGGGCGGTGGCTACACCTTC. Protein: CASSVGQGGGYTF.

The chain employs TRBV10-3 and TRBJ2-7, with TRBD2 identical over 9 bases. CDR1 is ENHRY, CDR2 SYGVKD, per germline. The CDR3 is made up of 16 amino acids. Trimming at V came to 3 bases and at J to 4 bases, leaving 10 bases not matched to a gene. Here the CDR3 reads CAISDGGTSRGYEQYF. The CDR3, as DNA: TGTGCCATCAGTGACGGGGGGACTAGCCGCGGGTACGAGCAGTACTTC.

Here the CDR3 DNA reads TGTGCCAGCAGTTCCCGCCAGGGGAGCGGGAGGGCCGGTGAGCAGTTCTTC. It encodes CASSSRQGSGRAGEQFF. The chain uses TRBV28 and TRBJ2-1, with 10 bases lining up with TRBD2. From germline, CDR1 is MDHEN and CDR2 SYDVKM. This CDR3 has 17 amino acids. The ends lost 4 bases at V and 9 bases at J; junction bases unmatched: 15. Variable domain in full (rest from reference TRBV28 and TRBJ2-1): DVKVTQSSRYLVKRTGEKVFLECVQDMDHENMFWYRQDPGLGLRLIYFSYDVKMKEKGDIPEGYSVSREKKERFSLILESASTNQTSMYLCASSSRQGSGRAGEQFFGPGTRLTVL.

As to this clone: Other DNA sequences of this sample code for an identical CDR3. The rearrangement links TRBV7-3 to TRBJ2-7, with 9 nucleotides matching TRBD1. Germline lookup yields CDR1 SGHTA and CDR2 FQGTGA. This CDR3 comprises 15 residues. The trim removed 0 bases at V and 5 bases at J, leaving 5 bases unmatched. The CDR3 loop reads CASSLTGQGGDEQYF. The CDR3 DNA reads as TGTGCCAGCAGCTTAACGGGACAGGGAGGCGACGAGCAGTACTTC.

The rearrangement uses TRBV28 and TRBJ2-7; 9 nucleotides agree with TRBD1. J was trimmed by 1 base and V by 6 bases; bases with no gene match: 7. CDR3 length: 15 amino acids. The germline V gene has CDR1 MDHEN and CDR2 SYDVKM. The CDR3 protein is CASSAPGTGSYEQYF. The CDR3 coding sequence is TGTGCCAGCAGCGCTCCCGGGACAGGGTCCTACGAGCAGTACTTC.

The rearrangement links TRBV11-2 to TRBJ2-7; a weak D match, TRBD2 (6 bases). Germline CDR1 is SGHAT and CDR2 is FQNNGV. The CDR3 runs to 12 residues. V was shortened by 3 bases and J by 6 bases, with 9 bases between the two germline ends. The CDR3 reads CASSFIGGEQYF. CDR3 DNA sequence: TGTGCCAGCAGCTTCATCGGGGGCGAGCAGTACTTC.

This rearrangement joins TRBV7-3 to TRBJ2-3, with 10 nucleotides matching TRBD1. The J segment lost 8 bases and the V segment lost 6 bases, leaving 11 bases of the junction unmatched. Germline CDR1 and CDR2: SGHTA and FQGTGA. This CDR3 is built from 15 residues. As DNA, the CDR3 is TGTGCCAGCAGACAGACCGGGACAGGGGACAGTACGCAGTATTTT. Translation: CASRQTGTGDSTQYF.

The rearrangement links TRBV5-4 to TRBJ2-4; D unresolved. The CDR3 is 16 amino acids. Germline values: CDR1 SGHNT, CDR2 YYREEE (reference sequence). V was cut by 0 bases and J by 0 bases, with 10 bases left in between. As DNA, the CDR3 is TGTGCCAGCAGCTTGGATCCGGTTGTAGCCAAAAACATTCAGTACTTC. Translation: CASSLDPVVAKNIQYF.

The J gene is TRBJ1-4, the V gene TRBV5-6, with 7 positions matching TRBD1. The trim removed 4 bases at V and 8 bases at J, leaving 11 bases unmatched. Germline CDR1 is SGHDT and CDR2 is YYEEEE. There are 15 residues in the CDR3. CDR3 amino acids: CASSPVGGNYEKLFF. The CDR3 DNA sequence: TGTGCCAGCAGCCCGGTAGGGGGCAATTACGAAAAACTGTTTTTT.

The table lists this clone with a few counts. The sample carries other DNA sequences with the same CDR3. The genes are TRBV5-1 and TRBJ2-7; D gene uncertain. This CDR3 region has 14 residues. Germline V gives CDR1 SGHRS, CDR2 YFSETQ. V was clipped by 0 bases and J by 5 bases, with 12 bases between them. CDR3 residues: CASSLGPGSDEQYF. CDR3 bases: TGCGCCAGCAGCTTGGGGCCAGGTTCGGACGAGCAGTACTTC.

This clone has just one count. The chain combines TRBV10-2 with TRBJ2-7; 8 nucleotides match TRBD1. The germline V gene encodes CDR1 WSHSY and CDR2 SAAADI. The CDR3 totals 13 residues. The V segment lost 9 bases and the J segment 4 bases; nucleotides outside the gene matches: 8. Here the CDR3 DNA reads TGCGCCAGTCAACGGGACAGGACATACGAGCAGTACTTC. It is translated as CASQRDRTYEQYF.

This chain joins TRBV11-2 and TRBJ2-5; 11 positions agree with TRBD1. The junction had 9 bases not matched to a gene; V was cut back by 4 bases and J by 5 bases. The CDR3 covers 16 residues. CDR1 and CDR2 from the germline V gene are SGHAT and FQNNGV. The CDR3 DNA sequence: TGTGCCAGCAGCTCCTCCGGACAGGGGGCATGGGAGACCCAGTACTTC. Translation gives CASSSSGQGAWETQYF. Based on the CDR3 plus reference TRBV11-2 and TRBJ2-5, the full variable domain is EAGVAQSPRYKIIEKRQSVAFWCNPISGHATLYWYQQILGQGPKLLIQFQNNGVVDDSQLPKDRFSAERLKGVDSTLKIQPAKLEDSAVYLCASSSSGQGAWETQYFGPGTRLLVL.

The CDR3 protein is CATSSLGPGSQETQYF. CDR3 coding DNA: TGTGCCACCAGCAGCCTAGGCCCGGGATCACAAGAGACCCAGTACTTC. The rearrangement links TRBV15 to TRBJ2-5; TRBD2 might be the D (5 bases). V lost 3 bases, J lost 2 bases, and 16 bases lay in between. The CDR3 extends over 16 amino acids. Germline V CDR1 and CDR2: LNHNV, YYDKDF (reference sequence). Full variable domain (rest looked up from reference TRBV15 and TRBJ2-5): DAMVIQNPRYQVTQFGKPVTLSCSQTLNHNVMYWYQQKSSQAPKLLFHYYDKDFNNEADTPDNFQSRRPNTSFCFLDIRSPGLGDTAMYLCATSSLGPGSQETQYFGPGTRLLVL.

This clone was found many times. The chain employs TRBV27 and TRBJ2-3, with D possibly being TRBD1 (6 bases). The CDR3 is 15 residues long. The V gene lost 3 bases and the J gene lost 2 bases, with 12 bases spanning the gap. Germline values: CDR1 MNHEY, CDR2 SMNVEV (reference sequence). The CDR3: CASSFQGQITDTQYF. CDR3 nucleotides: TGTGCCAGCAGTTTCCAGGGGCAGATCACAGATACGCAGTATTTT.

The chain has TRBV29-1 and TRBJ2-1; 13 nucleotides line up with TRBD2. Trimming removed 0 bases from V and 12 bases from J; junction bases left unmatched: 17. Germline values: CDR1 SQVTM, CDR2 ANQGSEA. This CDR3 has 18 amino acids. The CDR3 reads CSVEDRTSGSGGGLRQFF. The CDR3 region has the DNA TGCAGCGTTGAAGATCGGACTAGCGGGAGCGGAGGTGGTCTTAGGCAGTTCTTC.

CDR3 in amino acids: CASSPGQEVYEQYF. CDR3 in DNA: TGTGCCAGCAGCCCGGGACAGGAGGTCTACGAGCAGTACTTC. J is TRBJ2-7 and V is TRBV4-2, with 8 bases fitting TRBD1. The J segment lost 3 bases and the V segment lost 4 bases, leaving 5 bases of the junction unmatched. Germline loops: CDR1 LGHNA, CDR2 YNFKEQ. The CDR3 sequence is 14 residues long.

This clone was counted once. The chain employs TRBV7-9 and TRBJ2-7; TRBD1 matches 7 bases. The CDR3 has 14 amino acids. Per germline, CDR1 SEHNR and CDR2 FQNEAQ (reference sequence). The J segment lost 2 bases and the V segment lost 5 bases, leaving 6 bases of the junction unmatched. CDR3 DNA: TGTGCCAGCAGCGTAACCACAGGGGCCTACGAGCAGTACTTC. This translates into CASSVTTGAYEQYF.

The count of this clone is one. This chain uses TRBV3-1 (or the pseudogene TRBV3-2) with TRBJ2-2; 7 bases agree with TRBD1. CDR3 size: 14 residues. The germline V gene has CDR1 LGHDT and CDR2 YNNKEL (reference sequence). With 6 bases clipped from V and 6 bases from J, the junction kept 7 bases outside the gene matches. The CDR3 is CASRTDRAAGELFF. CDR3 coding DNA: TGTGCCAGCAGAACCGACAGGGCAGCCGGGGAGCTGTTTTTT.

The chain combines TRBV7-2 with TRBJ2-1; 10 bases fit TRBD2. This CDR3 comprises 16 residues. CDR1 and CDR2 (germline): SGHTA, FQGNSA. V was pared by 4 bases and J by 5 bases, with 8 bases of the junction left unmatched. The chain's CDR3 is CASSSQAGGTHNEQFF. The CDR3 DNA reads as TGTGCCAGCAGCTCCCAAGCGGGGGGGACACACAATGAGCAGTTCTTC.

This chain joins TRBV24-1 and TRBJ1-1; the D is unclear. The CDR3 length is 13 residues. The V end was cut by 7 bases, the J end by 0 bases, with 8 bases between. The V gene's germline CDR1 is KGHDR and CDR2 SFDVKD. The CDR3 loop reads CATRGRVNTEAFF. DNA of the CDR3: TGTGCCACCAGAGGGAGGGTGAACACTGAAGCTTTCTTT.